This T cell receptor beta chain appears in the sequencing data of a study of blood T cell repertoires in COVID-19. Measured with immunoSEQ multiplex PCR; TCRdb has only the in-frame clones, and not every one. The repertoire holds approximately 65,000 clones, with approximately 80% as singletons. Germline V gene data show CDR1 as SNHLY and CDR2 as FYNNEI. V lost 7 bases, J lost 3 bases, and 16 bases lay in between. The CDR3 extends over 15 amino acids. Study members were between 18 and 89 years old and lived in 24 US regions. Participants reported their clinical history, and cohort assignment relied on those reports.

Material: PBMCs or T cells enriched from blood (not recorded which). The V call is TRBV2, the J call TRBJ1-3, with D perhaps matching TRBD1 (5 bases). The clonotype originates from a woman aged 40 to 50 with acute COVID-19. In DNA form, the CDR3 reads TGTGCCAGCACCCAAACCCTGGACATTGGAAACACCATATATTTT. This sequence encodes CASTQTLDIGNTIYF.